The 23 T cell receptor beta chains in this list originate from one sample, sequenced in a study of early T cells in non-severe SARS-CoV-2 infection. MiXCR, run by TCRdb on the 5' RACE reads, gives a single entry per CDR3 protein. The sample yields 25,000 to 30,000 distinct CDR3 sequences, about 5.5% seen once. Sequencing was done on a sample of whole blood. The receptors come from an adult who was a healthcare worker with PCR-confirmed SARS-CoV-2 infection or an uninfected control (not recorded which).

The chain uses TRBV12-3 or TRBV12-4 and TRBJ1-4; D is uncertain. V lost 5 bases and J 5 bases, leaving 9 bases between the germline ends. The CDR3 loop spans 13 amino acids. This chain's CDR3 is CASSTDGNEKLFF. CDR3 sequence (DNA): TGTGCCAGCAGTACGGACGGGAATGAAAAACTGTTTTTT.

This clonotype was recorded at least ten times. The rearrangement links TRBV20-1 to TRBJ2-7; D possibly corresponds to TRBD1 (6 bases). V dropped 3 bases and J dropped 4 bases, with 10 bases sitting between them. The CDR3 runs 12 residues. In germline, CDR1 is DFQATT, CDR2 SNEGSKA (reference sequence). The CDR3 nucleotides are TGCAGTGCTAGGCCTCAGGGGTACGAGCAGTACTTC. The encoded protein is CSARPQGYEQYF.

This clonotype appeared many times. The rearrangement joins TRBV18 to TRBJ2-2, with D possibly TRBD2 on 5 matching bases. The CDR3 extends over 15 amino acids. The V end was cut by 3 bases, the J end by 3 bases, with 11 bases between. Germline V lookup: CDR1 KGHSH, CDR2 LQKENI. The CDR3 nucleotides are TGTGCCAGCTCACCTAACACCGGGGACACCGGGGAGCTGTTTTTT. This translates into CASSPNTGDTGELFF. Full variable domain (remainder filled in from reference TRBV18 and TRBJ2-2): NAGVMQNPRHLVRRRGQEARLRCSPMKGHSHVYWYRQLPEEGLKFMVYLQKENIIDESGMPKERFSAEFPKEGPSILRIQQVVRGDSAAYFCASSPNTGDTGELFFGEGSRLTVL.

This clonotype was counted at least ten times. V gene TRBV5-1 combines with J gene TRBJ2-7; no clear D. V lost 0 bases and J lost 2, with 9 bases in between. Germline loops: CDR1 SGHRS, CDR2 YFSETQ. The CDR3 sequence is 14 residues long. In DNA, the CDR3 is TGCGCCAGCAGCTTGGCCGTCGGAACCTACGAGCAGTACTTC. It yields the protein CASSLAVGTYEQYF.

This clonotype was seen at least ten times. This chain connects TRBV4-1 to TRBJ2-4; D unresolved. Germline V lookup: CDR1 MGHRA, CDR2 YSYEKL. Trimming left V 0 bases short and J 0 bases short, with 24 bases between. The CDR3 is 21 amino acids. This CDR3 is CASSQDSIPYLHNLAKNIQYF. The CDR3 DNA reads TGCGCCAGCAGCCAAGATTCGATCCCTTATCTCCACAACCTAGCCAAAAACATTCAGTACTTC.

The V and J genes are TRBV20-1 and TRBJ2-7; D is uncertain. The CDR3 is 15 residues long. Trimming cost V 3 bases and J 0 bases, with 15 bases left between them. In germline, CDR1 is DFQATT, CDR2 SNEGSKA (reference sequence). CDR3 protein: CSASVRSVSSYEQYF. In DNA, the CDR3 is TGCAGTGCTAGTGTTAGATCAGTTAGCTCCTACGAGCAGTACTTC.

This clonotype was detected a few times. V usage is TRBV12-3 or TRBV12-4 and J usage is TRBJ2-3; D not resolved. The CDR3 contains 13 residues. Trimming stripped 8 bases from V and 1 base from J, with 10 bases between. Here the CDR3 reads CASGLQRTDTQYF. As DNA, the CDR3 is TGTGCCAGCGGTCTCCAGCGCACAGATACGCAGTATTTT.

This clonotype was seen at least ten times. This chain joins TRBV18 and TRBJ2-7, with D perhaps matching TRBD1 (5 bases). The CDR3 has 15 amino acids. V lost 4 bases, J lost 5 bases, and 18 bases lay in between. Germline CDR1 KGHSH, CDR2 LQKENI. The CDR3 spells CASSLQGYASNEQYF. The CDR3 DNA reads TGTGCCAGCTCACTTCAGGGCTATGCATCGAACGAGCAGTACTTC. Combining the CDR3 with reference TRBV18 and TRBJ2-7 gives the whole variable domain NAGVMQNPRHLVRRRGQEARLRCSPMKGHSHVYWYRQLPEEGLKFMVYLQKENIIDESGMPKERFSAEFPKEGPSILRIQQVVRGDSAAYFCASSLQGYASNEQYFGPGTRLTVT.

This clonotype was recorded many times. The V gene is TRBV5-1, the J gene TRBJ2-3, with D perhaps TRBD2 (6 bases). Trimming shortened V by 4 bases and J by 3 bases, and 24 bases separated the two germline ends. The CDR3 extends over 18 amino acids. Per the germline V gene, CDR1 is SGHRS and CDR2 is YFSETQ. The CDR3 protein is CASSNPPKLAPGTDTQYF. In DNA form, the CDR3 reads TGCGCCAGCAGCAACCCACCCAAACTAGCACCCGGGACAGATACGCAGTATTTT.

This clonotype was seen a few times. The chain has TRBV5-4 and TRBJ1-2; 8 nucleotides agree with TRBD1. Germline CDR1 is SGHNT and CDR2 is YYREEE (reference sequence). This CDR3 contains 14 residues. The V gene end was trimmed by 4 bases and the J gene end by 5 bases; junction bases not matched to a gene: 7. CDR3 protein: CASSPDRGGYGYTF. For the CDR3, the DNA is TGTGCCAGCAGCCCTGACAGGGGAGGGTATGGCTACACCTTC.

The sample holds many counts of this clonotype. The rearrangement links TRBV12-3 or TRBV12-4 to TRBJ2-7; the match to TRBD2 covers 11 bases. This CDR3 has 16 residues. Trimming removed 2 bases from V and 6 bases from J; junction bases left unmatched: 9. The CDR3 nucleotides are TGTGCCAGCAGTTTAAGGGACCTAGCGGGAGGAGCCGAGCAGTACTTC. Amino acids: CASSLRDLAGGAEQYF.

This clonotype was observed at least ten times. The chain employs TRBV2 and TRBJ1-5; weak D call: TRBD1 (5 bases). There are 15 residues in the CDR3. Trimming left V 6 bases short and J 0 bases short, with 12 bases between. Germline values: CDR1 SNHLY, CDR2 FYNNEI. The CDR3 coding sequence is TGTGCCAGCAGCCTGACAGTTTATAGCAATCAGCCCCAGCATTTT. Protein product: CASSLTVYSNQPQHF. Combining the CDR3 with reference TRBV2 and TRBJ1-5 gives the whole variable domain EPEVTQTPSHQVTQMGQEVILRCVPISNHLYFYWYRQILGQKVEFLVSFYNNEISEKSEIFDDQFSVERPDGSNFTLKIRSTKLEDSAMYFCASSLTVYSNQPQHFGDGTRLSIL.

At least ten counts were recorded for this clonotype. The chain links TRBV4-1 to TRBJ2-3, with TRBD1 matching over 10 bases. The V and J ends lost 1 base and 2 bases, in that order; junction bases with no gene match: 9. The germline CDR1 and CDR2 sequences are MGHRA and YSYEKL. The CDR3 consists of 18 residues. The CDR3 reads CASSQVPGGTGATDTQYF. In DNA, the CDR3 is TGCGCCAGCAGCCAAGTCCCGGGAGGGACAGGGGCCACAGATACGCAGTATTTT.

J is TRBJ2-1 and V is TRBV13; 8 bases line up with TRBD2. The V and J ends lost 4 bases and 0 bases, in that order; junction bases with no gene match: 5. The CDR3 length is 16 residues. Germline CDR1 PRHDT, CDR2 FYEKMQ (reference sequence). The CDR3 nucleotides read TGTGCCAGCAGCTCTAGCGGGCTCAGCTCCTACAATGAGCAGTTCTTC. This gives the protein CASSSSGLSSYNEQFF.

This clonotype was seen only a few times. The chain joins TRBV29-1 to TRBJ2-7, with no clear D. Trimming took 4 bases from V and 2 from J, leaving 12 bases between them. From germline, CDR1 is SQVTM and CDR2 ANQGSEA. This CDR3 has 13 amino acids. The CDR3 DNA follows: TGCAGCGTTGCAGGTTTGGGGACCTACGAGCAGTACTTC. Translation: CSVAGLGTYEQYF.

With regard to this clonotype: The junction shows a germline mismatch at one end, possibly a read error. DNA for the CDR3: TGCAGCGGTGAAGGTAACACCGGGGAGCTGTTTTTT. Amino acid sequence: CSGEGNTGELFF. This chain links TRBV29-1 with TRBJ2-2; no definite D call. The CDR3 totals 12 residues. Per the germline V gene, CDR1 is SQVTM and CDR2 is ANQGSEA.

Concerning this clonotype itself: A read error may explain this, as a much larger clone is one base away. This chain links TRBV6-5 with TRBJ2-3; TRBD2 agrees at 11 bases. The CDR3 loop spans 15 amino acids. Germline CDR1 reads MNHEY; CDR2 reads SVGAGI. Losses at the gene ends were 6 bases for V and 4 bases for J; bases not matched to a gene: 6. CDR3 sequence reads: CASSFLAGGADTQYF. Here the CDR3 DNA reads TGTGCCAGCAGCTTTCTAGCGGGAGGAGCAGATACGCAGTATTTT.

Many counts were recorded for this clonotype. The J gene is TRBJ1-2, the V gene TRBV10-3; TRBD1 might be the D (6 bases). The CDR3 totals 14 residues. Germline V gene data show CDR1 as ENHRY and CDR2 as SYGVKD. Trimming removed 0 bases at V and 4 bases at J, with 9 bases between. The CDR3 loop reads CAISESWGPYGYTF. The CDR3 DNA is TGTGCCATCAGTGAGTCGTGGGGGCCCTATGGCTACACCTTC.

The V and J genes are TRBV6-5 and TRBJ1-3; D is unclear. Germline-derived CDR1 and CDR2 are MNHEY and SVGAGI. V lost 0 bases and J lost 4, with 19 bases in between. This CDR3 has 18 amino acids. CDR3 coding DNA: TGTGCCAGCAGTTACTCGAGGTCGGGCAGACCCTCGGGAAACACCATATATTTT. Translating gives CASSYSRSGRPSGNTIYF.

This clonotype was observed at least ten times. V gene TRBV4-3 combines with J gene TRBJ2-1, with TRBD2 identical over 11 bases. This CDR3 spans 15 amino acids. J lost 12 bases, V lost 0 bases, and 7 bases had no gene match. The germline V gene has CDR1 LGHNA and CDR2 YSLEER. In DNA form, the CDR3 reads TGCGCCAGCAGCCAAGATCCTAGCGGGGGGACGAGGCAGTTCTTC. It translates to CASSQDPSGGTRQFF.

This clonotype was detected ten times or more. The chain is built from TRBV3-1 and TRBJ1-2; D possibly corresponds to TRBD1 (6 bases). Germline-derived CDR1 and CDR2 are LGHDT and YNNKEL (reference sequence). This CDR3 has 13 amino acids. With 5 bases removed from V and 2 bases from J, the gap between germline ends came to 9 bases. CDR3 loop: CASSVDSNYGYTF. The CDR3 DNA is TGTGCCAGCAGCGTGGACAGCAACTATGGCTACACCTTC.

The CDR3, as DNA: TGTGCCAGCACCCGCGATCAAAGGACAGTCATGAACACTGAAGCTTTCTTT. As protein: CASTRDQRTVMNTEAFF. The chain joins TRBV11-2 to TRBJ1-1; TRBD1 might be the D (6 bases). CDR1 and CDR2 (germline): SGHAT, FQNNGV. Trimming took 7 bases from V and 0 from J, leaving 21 bases between them. CDR3 length: 17 residues. Together with reference TRBV11-2 and TRBJ1-1, the CDR3 gives the full variable domain: EAGVAQSPRYKIIEKRQSVAFWCNPISGHATLYWYQQILGQGPKLLIQFQNNGVVDDSQLPKDRFSAERLKGVDSTLKIQPAKLEDSAVYLCASTRDQRTVMNTEAFFGQGTRLTVV.

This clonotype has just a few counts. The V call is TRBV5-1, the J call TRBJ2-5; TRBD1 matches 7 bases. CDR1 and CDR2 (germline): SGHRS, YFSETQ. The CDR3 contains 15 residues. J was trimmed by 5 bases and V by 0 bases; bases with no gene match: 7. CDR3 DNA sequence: TGCGCCAGCAGCTTGGATGGGACAGAGTGGGAGACCCAGTACTTC. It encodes CASSLDGTEWETQYF.